A single sample gave rise to the 14 T cell receptor beta chains below, sequenced in a study of blood T cell repertoires in COVID-19 (TCRdb year 2020). The method was the immunoSEQ multiplex PCR assay. Imported from immuneACCESS, the table was reduced by TCRdb to in-frame sequences with V and J called. These copies leave out some clones; in studies compared against another copy, an unresolved V gene accounts for under half, and the cause of the remainder is not known. This sample is represented by about 400,000 clones; 89% of them were singletons. Together, the top ten hold 1% to 1.5% of the sample. Material for sequencing was peripheral blood. These receptors were collected from a man in his forties with acute or convalescent COVID-19.

The V and J genes are TRBV27 and TRBJ1-1; a weak D match, TRBD1 (5 bases). The CDR3 has 13 residues. CDR1 is MNHEY and CDR2 is SMNVEV in the germline V gene (reference sequence). V was cut by 3 bases and J by 5 bases, with 10 bases left in between. For the CDR3, the DNA is TGTGCCAGCAGTTTTATGGGGGGGACTGAAGCTTTCTTT. Amino acid sequence: CASSFMGGTEAFF.

This clone was observed a handful of times. The chain combines TRBV11-1 with TRBJ2-1; 12 bases fit TRBD2. The V gene's germline CDR1 is SGHAT and CDR2 FQDESV (reference sequence). Trimming cost V 1 base and J 10 bases; bases outside gene matches: 2. This CDR3 spans 14 amino acids. The CDR3 here is CASSLGLAGVEQFF. The CDR3 DNA reads TGTGCCAGCAGCTTAGGACTAGCGGGAGTAGAGCAGTTCTTC.

The CDR3 coding sequence is TGTGCCAGTAGTATAATTAGGGGGAGGGACACCGGGGAGCTGTTTTTT. It yields the protein CASSIIRGRDTGELFF. V and J are TRBV19 and TRBJ2-2; D is perhaps TRBD2 (7 bases). CDR3 length: 16 residues. With 2 bases removed from V and 3 bases from J, the gap between germline ends came to 13 bases. Germline loops: CDR1 LNHDA, CDR2 SQIVND (reference sequence).

Here the CDR3 DNA reads TGTGCCAGCAGCCAAGGGACTAGCCTAGAGACCCAGTACTTC. Translating it yields CASSQGTSLETQYF. The chain has TRBV9 and TRBJ2-5; 9 bases are a match to TRBD2. The CDR3 is 14 amino acids. Trimming cost V 4 bases and J 4 bases; bases outside gene matches: 5. The germline V gene has CDR1 SGDLS and CDR2 YYNGEE.

The chain combines TRBV5-4 with TRBJ1-2; 7 bases are shared with TRBD1. This CDR3 is 15 amino acids long. CDR1 and CDR2 (germline): SGHNT, YYREEE (reference sequence). Trimming took 0 bases from V and 5 from J; bases not matched to a gene: 7. The DNA for the CDR3 is TGTGCCAGCAGCTTGGCTTTAGGGGACAGATATGGCTACACCTTC. Translation gives CASSLALGDRYGYTF.

Comment on this clone: Other DNA sequences from this sample encode an identical CDR3 as well. The chain recombines TRBV5-1 with TRBJ1-1, with D possibly matching TRBD1 (6 bases). Germline V gene lookup returns CDR1 SGHRS and CDR2 YFSETQ. CDR3 length equals 15 residues. Trimming stripped 0 bases from V and 1 base from J, with 10 bases between. Here the CDR3 DNA reads TGCGCCAGCAGCTTGGGGCGCAGGGGGAACACTGAAGCTTTCTTT. As protein: CASSLGRRGNTEAFF.

This rearrangement joins TRBV25-1 to TRBJ1-2; TRBD1 might be the D (5 bases). CDR1 is MGHDK, CDR2 SYGVNS, per germline. V was trimmed by 0 bases and J by 0 bases, leaving 14 bases between them. This CDR3 spans 17 amino acids. The CDR3 coding sequence is TGTGCCAGCAGTGAATATAGGCAGGGACTAACTAACTATGGCTACACCTTC. Translated, it gives CASSEYRQGLTNYGYTF.

J is TRBJ1-2 and V is TRBV29-1; a weak D match, TRBD1 (6 bases). CDR3 length equals 12 residues. V lost 4 bases and J lost 7, with 13 bases in between. The V gene's germline CDR1 is SQVTM and CDR2 ANQGSEA. The CDR3, as DNA: TGCAGCGTTGGGGGGCCGTCGGGTGGCTACACCTTC. Translating it yields CSVGGPSGGYTF.

This sequence joins TRBV28 and TRBJ1-3; D not certain. The CDR3 runs 14 residues. The germline V gene encodes CDR1 MDHEN and CDR2 SYDVKM. V gave up 3 bases and J gave up 0 bases, with 6 bases separating them. CDR3 residues: CASSFRLSGNTIYF. CDR3 nucleotides: TGTGCCAGCAGTTTCAGGCTCTCTGGAAACACCATATATTTT.

The rearrangement joins TRBV10-3 to TRBJ1-5, with D unclear. Germline CDR1 is ENHRY and CDR2 is SYGVKD. CDR3 length: 15 residues. With 1 base removed from V and 5 bases from J, the gap between germline ends came to 12 bases. CDR3 in DNA: TGTGCCATCAGTGAGTTTGCAGGTTCTGATCAGCCCCAGCATTTT. Translating it yields CAISEFAGSDQPQHF.

The chain carries TRBV13 and TRBJ1-1; D not certain. V was trimmed by 5 bases and J by 4 bases, leaving 11 bases between them. The CDR3 is made up of 13 amino acids. Germline CDR1 reads PRHDT; CDR2 reads FYEKMQ (reference sequence). In DNA form, the CDR3 reads TGTGCCAGCAGCCCCGCTCCGGGCACTGAAGCTTTCTTT. Translated, it gives CASSPAPGTEAFF.

This clone occurred a few times. The same CDR3 is also encoded by other DNA sequences in this sample. The J gene is TRBJ1-1, the V gene TRBV11-1; D is undetermined. The CDR3 sequence is 13 residues long. Trimming took 2 bases from V and 5 from J, leaving 9 bases between them. Looked up from germline, CDR1 is SGHAT and CDR2 is FQDESV (reference sequence). CDR3 coding DNA: TGTGCCAGCAGCTTACTATCCGGGACTGAAGCTTTCTTT. Translating gives CASSLLSGTEAFF.

This chain uses TRBV4-2 with TRBJ2-7, with 8 bases lining up with TRBD2. Germline lookup yields CDR1 LGHNA and CDR2 YNFKEQ. The CDR3 extends over 15 amino acids. V shed 3 bases, J shed 4 bases, and the junction held 8 bases outside the gene matches. CDR3 residues: CASSQSGVAGYEQYF. The CDR3, as DNA: TGTGCCAGCAGCCAGAGTGGGGTAGCGGGATACGAGCAGTACTTC.

The rearrangement joins TRBV28 to TRBJ1-3; D not resolved. V was shortened by 5 bases and J by 8 bases, with 10 bases between the two germline ends. This CDR3 has 12 residues. The germline V gene has CDR1 MDHEN and CDR2 SYDVKM. The CDR3 is CASSLQEDTIYF. The CDR3, as DNA: TGTGCCAGCAGTCTCCAGGAGGACACCATATATTTT.